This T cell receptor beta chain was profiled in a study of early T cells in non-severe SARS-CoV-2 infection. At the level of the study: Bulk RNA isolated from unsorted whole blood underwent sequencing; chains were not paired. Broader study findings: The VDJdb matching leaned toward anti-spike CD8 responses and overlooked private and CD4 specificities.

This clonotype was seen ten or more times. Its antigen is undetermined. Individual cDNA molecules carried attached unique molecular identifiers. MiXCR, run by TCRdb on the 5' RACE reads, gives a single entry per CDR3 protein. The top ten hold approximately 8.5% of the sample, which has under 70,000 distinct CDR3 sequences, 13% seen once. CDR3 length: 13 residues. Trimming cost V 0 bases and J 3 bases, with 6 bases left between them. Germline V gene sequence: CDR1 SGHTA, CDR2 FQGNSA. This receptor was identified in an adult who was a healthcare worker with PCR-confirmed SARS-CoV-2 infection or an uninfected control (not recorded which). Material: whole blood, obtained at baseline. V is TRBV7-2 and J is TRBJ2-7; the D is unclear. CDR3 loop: CASSLARHYEQYF. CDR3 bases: TGTGCCAGCAGCTTAGCTCGCCACTACGAGCAGTACTTC.